This is a list of T cell receptor beta chains from one sample in a study of naive and memory T cell subsets. TCRdb processed the UMI-ligation and nested PCR reads anew with MiXCR; each CDR3 protein has one entry. This sample carries about 120,000 distinct CDR3 sequences, 36% of them seen once, and the ten largest clones take around 0.92%. Material for sequencing was central memory CD4+ T cells from blood. These receptors were taken from a human donor in good health. Each CDR3 is given with its conserved first and last residue. A D gene is named only where the DNA matches it firmly. A clone size is listed for some rows: how often the clone was seen (once, few, many), or a class if it is expanded.

clone_size: -
cdr3_length: 16
v_call: TRBV11-2
d_call: -
j_call: TRBJ2-7
cdr3_nt: TGTGCCAGCAGCCCGTGGAGGGGCTATAGCTCCTACGAGCAGTACTTC
cdr3_aa: CASSPWRGYSSYEQYF

clone_size: few
cdr3_length: 14
v_call: TRBV29-1
d_call: -
j_call: TRBJ2-7
cdr3_nt: TGCAGCGTTGGACCTGGGGGGAGCTCCTACGAGCAGTACTTC
cdr3_aa: CSVGPGGSSYEQYF

clone_size: -
cdr3_length: 17
v_call: TRBV6-2/TRBV6-3
d_call: -
j_call: TRBJ2-5
cdr3_nt: TGTGCCACCCAACTCTACCCTTATCAGGGAATCCAAGAGACCCAGTACTTC
cdr3_aa: CATQLYPYQGIQETQYF

clone_size: -
cdr3_length: 15
v_call: TRBV12-3/TRBV12-4
d_call: -
j_call: TRBJ2-1
cdr3_nt: TGTGCCAGCAGTTATGGGAGATCCTCCTACAATGAGCAGTTCTTC
cdr3_aa: CASSYGRSSYNEQFF

clone_size: -
cdr3_length: 14
v_call: TRBV27
d_call: -
j_call: TRBJ2-3
cdr3_nt: TGTGCCAGCAGTTTCTCCTCTTTCTTTGATACGCAGTATTTT
cdr3_aa: CASSFSSFFDTQYF

clone_size: -
cdr3_length: 16
v_call: TRBV20-1
d_call: TRBD2
j_call: TRBJ2-2
cdr3_nt: TGCAGTGCCCCCTTCCCGGGGGGTGGTAACACCGGGGAGCTGTTTTTT
cdr3_aa: CSAPFPGGGNTGELFF

clone_size: -
cdr3_length: 14
v_call: TRBV11-2
d_call: -
j_call: TRBJ2-5
cdr3_nt: TGTGCCAGCAGCTTAGGGGGGAGCAAAGAGACCCAGTACTTC
cdr3_aa: CASSLGGSKETQYF

clone_size: -
cdr3_length: 15
v_call: TRBV3-1
d_call: -
j_call: TRBJ2-7
cdr3_nt: TGTGCCAGCAGCCCCGGGACGCATGGCTCCTACGAGCAGTACTTC
cdr3_aa: CASSPGTHGSYEQYF

clone_size: many
cdr3_length: 13
v_call: TRBV29-1
d_call: -
j_call: TRBJ1-1
cdr3_nt: TGCAGCGCCCGACCGGTCACCCGGTCTGAAGCTTTCTTT
cdr3_aa: CSARPVTRSEAFF

clone_size: -
cdr3_length: 18
v_call: TRBV7-2
d_call: -
j_call: TRBJ1-5
cdr3_nt: TGTGCCAGCAGCTTAACAGGGACCCTCCTCGTGAACAATCAGCCCCAGCATTTT
cdr3_aa: CASSLTGTLLVNNQPQHF

clone_size: few
cdr3_length: 15
v_call: TRBV7-8
d_call: -
j_call: TRBJ2-3
cdr3_nt: TGTGCCAGCAGCTTAAGGCGGAGGGGCACAGATACGCAGTATTTT
cdr3_aa: CASSLRRRGTDTQYF

clone_size: -
cdr3_length: 15
v_call: TRBV5-4
d_call: TRBD1
j_call: TRBJ1-2
cdr3_nt: TGTGCCAGCAGACAAGGGGCAGGGGGCAACTATGGCTACACCTTC
cdr3_aa: CASRQGAGGNYGYTF

clone_size: -
cdr3_length: 13
v_call: TRBV6-5
d_call: TRBD1
j_call: TRBJ2-7
cdr3_nt: TGTGCCAGCAGAAGACAGGGGGCCTACGAGCAGTACTTC
cdr3_aa: CASRRQGAYEQYF

clone_size: -
cdr3_length: 16
v_call: TRBV20-1
d_call: -
j_call: TRBJ2-7
cdr3_nt: TGCAGTGCTAGGAAGGTGGGCGGGAAGAGCTCCTACGAGCAGTACTTC
cdr3_aa: CSARKVGGKSSYEQYF

clone_size: many
cdr3_length: 16
v_call: TRBV27
d_call: TRBD1
j_call: TRBJ2-1
cdr3_nt: TGTGCCAGCAGCCAGGGACAGGGGCTTTATTACAATGAGCAGTTCTTC
cdr3_aa: CASSQGQGLYYNEQFF

clone_size: -
cdr3_length: 16
v_call: TRBV20-1
d_call: -
j_call: TRBJ1-3
cdr3_nt: TGCAGTGCTAGAGATCTTAACTTCGGCTCTGGAAACACCATATATTTT
cdr3_aa: CSARDLNFGSGNTIYF

clone_size: -
cdr3_length: 15
v_call: TRBV24-1
d_call: -
j_call: TRBJ2-1
cdr3_nt: TGTGCCACCAGTGACCCGGGACAACCCTACAATGAGCAGTTCTTC
cdr3_aa: CATSDPGQPYNEQFF

clone_size: -
cdr3_length: 13
v_call: TRBV7-7
d_call: TRBD1
j_call: TRBJ2-2
cdr3_nt: TGTGCTACGGGACAGGCGAACACCGGGGAGCTGTTTTTT
cdr3_aa: CATGQANTGELFF

clone_size: many
cdr3_length: 14
v_call: TRBV29-1
d_call: -
j_call: TRBJ2-3
cdr3_nt: TGCAGCGTTGAAAAGGACTTAAGCACAGATACGCAGTATTTT
cdr3_aa: CSVEKDLSTDTQYF

clone_size: once
cdr3_length: 13
v_call: TRBV10-3
d_call: TRBD2
j_call: TRBJ2-3
cdr3_nt: TGTGCCCTCAAGACTAGCGATACAGATACGCAGTATTTT
cdr3_aa: CALKTSDTDTQYF

clone_size: -
cdr3_length: 17
v_call: TRBV27
d_call: TRBD1
j_call: TRBJ2-6
cdr3_nt: TGTGCCAGCAGTTTTAGGACAGGGGGCGCTGGGGCCAACGTCCTGACTTTC
cdr3_aa: CASSFRTGGAGANVLTF

clone_size: few
cdr3_length: 15
v_call: TRBV19
d_call: TRBD1
j_call: TRBJ2-7
cdr3_nt: TGTGCCAGTAGTCCGAGGACAGGGTGGGCCTACGAGCAGTACTTC
cdr3_aa: CASSPRTGWAYEQYF

clone_size: -
cdr3_length: 13
v_call: TRBV24-1
d_call: -
j_call: TRBJ1-1
cdr3_nt: TGTGCCACCAGCCGAGCTATGAACACTGAAGCTTTCTTT
cdr3_aa: CATSRAMNTEAFF

clone_size: -
cdr3_length: 13
v_call: TRBV10-3
d_call: -
j_call: TRBJ2-7
cdr3_nt: TGTGCCATCAGTGCGAGGGCCGAGTACGAGCAGTACTTC
cdr3_aa: CAISARAEYEQYF

clone_size: -
cdr3_length: 15
v_call: TRBV7-2
d_call: TRBD2
j_call: TRBJ2-7
cdr3_nt: TGTGCCAGCAGCTTAGACACTAGCGGAACCTACGAGCAGTACTTC
cdr3_aa: CASSLDTSGTYEQYF

clone_size: many
cdr3_length: 15
v_call: TRBV9
d_call: TRBD2
j_call: TRBJ2-1
cdr3_nt: TGTGCCAGCAGCGTAGACGGGAGGCACTACAATGAGCAGTTCTTC
cdr3_aa: CASSVDGRHYNEQFF

clone_size: -
cdr3_length: 13
v_call: TRBV7-8
d_call: -
j_call: TRBJ2-5
cdr3_nt: TGTGCCAGCAGCGCCTATACACAAGAGACCCAGTACTTC
cdr3_aa: CASSAYTQETQYF

clone_size: -
cdr3_length: 16
v_call: TRBV18
d_call: TRBD2
j_call: TRBJ2-1
cdr3_nt: TGTGCCAGCTCACCGACGGGGCTAGCGGGAGTCAATGAGCAGTTCTTC
cdr3_aa: CASSPTGLAGVNEQFF

clone_size: -
cdr3_length: 15
v_call: TRBV19
d_call: -
j_call: TRBJ1-3
cdr3_nt: TGTGCCAGTAGTATCTTGGGAGGCTCTGGAAACACCATATATTTT
cdr3_aa: CASSILGGSGNTIYF

clone_size: once
cdr3_length: 14
v_call: TRBV6-2/TRBV6-3
d_call: TRBD1
j_call: TRBJ1-5
cdr3_nt: TGTGCCAGCAGTTACTCTGACAGGGCTCAGCCCCAGCATTTT
cdr3_aa: CASSYSDRAQPQHF

clone_size: -
cdr3_length: 20
v_call: TRBV19
d_call: TRBD1
j_call: TRBJ1-5
cdr3_nt: TGTGCCAGTAGTAGCGTTGGCCACAGGGGGCTCCAGCATAGCAATCAGCCCCAGCATTTT
cdr3_aa: CASSSVGHRGLQHSNQPQHF

clone_size: -
cdr3_length: 14
v_call: TRBV28
d_call: TRBD1
j_call: TRBJ1-5
cdr3_nt: TGTGCCAGCAGTCAACAGGGGGGAGGTCAGCCCCAGCATTTT
cdr3_aa: CASSQQGGGQPQHF

clone_size: few
cdr3_length: 16
v_call: TRBV7-9
d_call: -
j_call: TRBJ2-4
cdr3_nt: TGTGCCAGCAGCTTAGGACGGGAAGTAGCCAAAAACATTCAGTACTTC
cdr3_aa: CASSLGREVAKNIQYF

clone_size: -
cdr3_length: 14
v_call: TRBV29-1
d_call: -
j_call: TRBJ1-1
cdr3_nt: TGCAGCGTTCAATCAGGGAGTATGTACACTGAAGCTTTCTTT
cdr3_aa: CSVQSGSMYTEAFF

clone_size: few
cdr3_length: 15
v_call: TRBV28
d_call: -
j_call: TRBJ2-2
cdr3_nt: TGTGCCAGCAGTTATGACAGTATCAACACCGGGGAGCTGTTTTTT
cdr3_aa: CASSYDSINTGELFF

clone_size: -
cdr3_length: 16
v_call: TRBV7-2
d_call: -
j_call: TRBJ2-1
cdr3_nt: TGTGCCAGCAGCTTACGGATAGCGACTACCTACAATGAGCAGTTCTTC
cdr3_aa: CASSLRIATTYNEQFF

clone_size: many
cdr3_length: 14
v_call: TRBV28
d_call: TRBD1
j_call: TRBJ1-3
cdr3_nt: TGTGCCAGTAACGCAGGGGGCTCTGGAAACACCATATATTTT
cdr3_aa: CASNAGGSGNTIYF

clone_size: -
cdr3_length: 15
v_call: TRBV7-9
d_call: -
j_call: TRBJ2-7
cdr3_nt: TGTGCCAGCAGCCCAGGGGCCGGACCTACCTACGAGCAGTACTTC
cdr3_aa: CASSPGAGPTYEQYF

clone_size: -
cdr3_length: 17
v_call: TRBV6-5
d_call: -
j_call: TRBJ2-6
cdr3_nt: TGTGCCAGCAGTCATAGGATAATGAGCTCTGGGGCCAACGTCCTGACTTTC
cdr3_aa: CASSHRIMSSGANVLTF

clone_size: -
cdr3_length: 16
v_call: TRBV7-2
d_call: -
j_call: TRBJ2-5
cdr3_nt: TGTGCCAGCAGCTTAGTTTCGGGACAATTTGGGGAGACCCAGTACTTC
cdr3_aa: CASSLVSGQFGETQYF

clone_size: many
cdr3_length: 16
v_call: TRBV4-2
d_call: TRBD2
j_call: TRBJ2-7
cdr3_nt: TGTGCCAGCAGCCAAGTTTTAGCTAGCGGGTATGCCGAGCAGTACTTC
cdr3_aa: CASSQVLASGYAEQYF

clone_size: -
cdr3_length: 14
v_call: TRBV10-3
d_call: -
j_call: TRBJ2-2
cdr3_nt: TGTGCCATCAGTGGGACGGGGAACACCGGGGAGCTGTTTTTT
cdr3_aa: CAISGTGNTGELFF

clone_size: few
cdr3_length: 13
v_call: TRBV9
d_call: -
j_call: TRBJ2-2
cdr3_nt: TGTGCCAGCAGCGGAGACAACACCGGGGAGCTGTTTTTT
cdr3_aa: CASSGDNTGELFF

clone_size: -
cdr3_length: 15
v_call: TRBV24-1
d_call: TRBD1
j_call: TRBJ2-3
cdr3_nt: TGTGCCACCAGTGATGACACAGGGGGCCCAGATACGCAGTATTTT
cdr3_aa: CATSDDTGGPDTQYF

clone_size: -
cdr3_length: 13
v_call: TRBV20-1
d_call: TRBD1
j_call: TRBJ2-7
cdr3_nt: TGCAGTGCTATCGGGACAGACCCCTACGAGCAGTACTTC
cdr3_aa: CSAIGTDPYEQYF